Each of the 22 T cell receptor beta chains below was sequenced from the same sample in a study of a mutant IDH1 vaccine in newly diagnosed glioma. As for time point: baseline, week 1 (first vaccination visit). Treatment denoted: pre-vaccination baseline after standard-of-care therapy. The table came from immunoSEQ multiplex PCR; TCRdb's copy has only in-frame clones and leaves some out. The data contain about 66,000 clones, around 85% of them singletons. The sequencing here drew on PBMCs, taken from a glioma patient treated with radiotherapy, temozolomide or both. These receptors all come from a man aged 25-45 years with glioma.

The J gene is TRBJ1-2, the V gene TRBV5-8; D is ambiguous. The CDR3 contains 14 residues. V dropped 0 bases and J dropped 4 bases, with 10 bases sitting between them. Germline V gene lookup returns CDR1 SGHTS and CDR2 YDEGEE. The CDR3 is CASSLVYSAYGYTF. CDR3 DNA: TGTGCCAGCAGCTTGGTATACAGCGCCTATGGCTACACCTTC.

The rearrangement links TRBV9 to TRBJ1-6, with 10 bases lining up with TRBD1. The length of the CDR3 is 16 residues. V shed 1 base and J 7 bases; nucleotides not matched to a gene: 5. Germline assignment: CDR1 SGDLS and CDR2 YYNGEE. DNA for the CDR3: TGTGCCAGCAGCGTATACGGGACAGGGGACAATTCACCCCTCCACTTT. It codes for CASSVYGTGDNSPLHF.

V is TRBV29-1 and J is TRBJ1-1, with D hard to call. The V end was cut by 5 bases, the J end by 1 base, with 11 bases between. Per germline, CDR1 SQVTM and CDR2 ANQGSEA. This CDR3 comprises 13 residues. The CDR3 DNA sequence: TGCAGCGTTTCGGAGGGCAAGAACACTGAAGCTTTCTTT. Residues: CSVSEGKNTEAFF.

This CDR3 is CAISEEAGGPDTQYF. The DNA for the CDR3 is TGTGCCATCAGTGAGGAAGCGGGGGGGCCAGATACGCAGTATTTT. The chain employs TRBV10-3 and TRBJ2-3; TRBD2 agrees at 10 bases. CDR1 is ENHRY and CDR2 is SYGVKD in the germline V gene. The V and J ends lost 2 bases and 4 bases, in that order; junction bases with no gene match: 3. There are 15 residues in the CDR3.

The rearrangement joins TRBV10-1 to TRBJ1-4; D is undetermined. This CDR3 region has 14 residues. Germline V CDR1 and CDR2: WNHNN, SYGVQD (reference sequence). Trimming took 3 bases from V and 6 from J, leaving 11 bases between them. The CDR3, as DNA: TGCGCCAGCAGTGACCTAGCCGGGGATGAAAAACTGTTTTTT. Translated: CASSDLAGDEKLFF.

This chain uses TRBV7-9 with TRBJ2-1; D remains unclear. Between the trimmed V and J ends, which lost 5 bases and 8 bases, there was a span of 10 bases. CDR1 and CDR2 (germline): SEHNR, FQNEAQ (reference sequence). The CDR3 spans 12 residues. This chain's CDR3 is CASSGLFDEQFF. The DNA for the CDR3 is TGTGCCAGCAGCGGGCTCTTCGATGAGCAGTTCTTC.

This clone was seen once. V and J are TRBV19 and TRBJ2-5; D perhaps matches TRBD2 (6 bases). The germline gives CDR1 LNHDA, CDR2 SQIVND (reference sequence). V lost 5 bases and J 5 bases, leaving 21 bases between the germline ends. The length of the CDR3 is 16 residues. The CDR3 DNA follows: TGTGCCAGTAGTGGAGGGGAGGAGAACACAGTTGAGACCCAGTACTTC. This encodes CASSGGEENTVETQYF.

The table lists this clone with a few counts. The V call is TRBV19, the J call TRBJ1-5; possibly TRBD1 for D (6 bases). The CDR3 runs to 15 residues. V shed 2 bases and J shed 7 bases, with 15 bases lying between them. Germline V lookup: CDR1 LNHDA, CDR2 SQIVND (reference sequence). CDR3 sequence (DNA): TGTGCCAGTAGTATACAGGACAGACGGGGACAGCCCCAGCATTTT. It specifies CASSIQDRRGQPQHF.

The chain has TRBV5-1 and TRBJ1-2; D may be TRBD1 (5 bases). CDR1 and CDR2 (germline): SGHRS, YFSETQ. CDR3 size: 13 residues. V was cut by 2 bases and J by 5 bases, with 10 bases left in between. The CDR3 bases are TGCGCCAGCAGCTTTCAGGGAGGGTATGGCTACACCTTC. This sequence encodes CASSFQGGYGYTF.

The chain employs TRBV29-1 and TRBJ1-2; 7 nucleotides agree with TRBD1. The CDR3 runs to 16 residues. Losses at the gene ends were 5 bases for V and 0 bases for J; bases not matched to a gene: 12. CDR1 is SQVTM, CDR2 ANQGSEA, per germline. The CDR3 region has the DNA TGCAGCGTTATACCCTATGACAGGGCCCCTAACTATGGCTACACCTTC. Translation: CSVIPYDRAPNYGYTF.

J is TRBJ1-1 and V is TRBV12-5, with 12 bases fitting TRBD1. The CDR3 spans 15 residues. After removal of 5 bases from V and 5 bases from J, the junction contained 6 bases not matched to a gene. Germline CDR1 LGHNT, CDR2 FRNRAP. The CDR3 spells CASGRGQGARTEAFF. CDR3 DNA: TGTGCTAGTGGTAGGGGACAGGGGGCGCGAACTGAAGCTTTCTTT.

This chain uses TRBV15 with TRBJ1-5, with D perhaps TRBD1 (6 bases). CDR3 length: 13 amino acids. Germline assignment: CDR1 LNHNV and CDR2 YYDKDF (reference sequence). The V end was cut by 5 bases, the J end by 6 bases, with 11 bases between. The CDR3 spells CATSGRGPQPQHF. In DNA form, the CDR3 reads TGTGCCACCAGCGGCCGGGGGCCTCAGCCCCAGCATTTT.

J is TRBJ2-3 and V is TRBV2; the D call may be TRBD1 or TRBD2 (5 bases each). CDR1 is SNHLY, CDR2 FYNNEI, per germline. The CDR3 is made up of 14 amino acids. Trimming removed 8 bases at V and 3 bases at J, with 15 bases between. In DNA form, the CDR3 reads TGTGCCAGCGAGGGGCAGGGTTTTACAGATACGCAGTATTTT. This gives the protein CASEGQGFTDTQYF.

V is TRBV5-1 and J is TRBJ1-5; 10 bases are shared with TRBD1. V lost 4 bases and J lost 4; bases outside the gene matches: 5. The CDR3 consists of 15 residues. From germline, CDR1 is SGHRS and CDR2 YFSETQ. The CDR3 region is CASSPGTGDNQPQHF. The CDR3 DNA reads TGCGCCAGCAGCCCTGGGACAGGGGATAATCAGCCCCAGCATTTT.

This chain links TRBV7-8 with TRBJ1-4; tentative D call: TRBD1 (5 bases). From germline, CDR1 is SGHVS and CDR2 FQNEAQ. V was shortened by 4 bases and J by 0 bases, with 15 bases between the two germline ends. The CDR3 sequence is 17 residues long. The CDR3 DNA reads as TGTGCCAGCAGCTCAACGACAGTAACCTCAACTAATGAAAAACTGTTTTTT. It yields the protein CASSSTTVTSTNEKLFF.

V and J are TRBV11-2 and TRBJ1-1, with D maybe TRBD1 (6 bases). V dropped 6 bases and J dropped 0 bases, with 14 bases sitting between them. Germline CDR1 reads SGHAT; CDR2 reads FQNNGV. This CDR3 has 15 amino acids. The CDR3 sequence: CASRAGAPMNTEAFF. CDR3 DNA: TGTGCCAGCAGGGCAGGGGCCCCCATGAACACTGAAGCTTTCTTT.

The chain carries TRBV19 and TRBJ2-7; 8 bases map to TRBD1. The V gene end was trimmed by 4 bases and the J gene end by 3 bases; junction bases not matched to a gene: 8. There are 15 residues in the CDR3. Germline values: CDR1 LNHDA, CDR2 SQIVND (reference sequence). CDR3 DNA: TGTGCCAGTAGTAACAAATACAGGGGGAACTACGAGCAGTACTTC. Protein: CASSNKYRGNYEQYF.

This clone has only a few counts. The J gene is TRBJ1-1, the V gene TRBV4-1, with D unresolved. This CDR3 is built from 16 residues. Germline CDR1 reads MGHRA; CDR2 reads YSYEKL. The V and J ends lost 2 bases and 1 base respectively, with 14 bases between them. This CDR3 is CASSQKEAGWNTEAFF. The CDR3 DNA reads TGCGCCAGCAGCCAAAAGGAGGCCGGGTGGAACACTGAAGCTTTCTTT.

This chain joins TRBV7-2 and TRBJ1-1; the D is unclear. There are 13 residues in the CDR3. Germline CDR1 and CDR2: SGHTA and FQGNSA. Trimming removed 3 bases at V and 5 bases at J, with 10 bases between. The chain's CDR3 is CASSFVVQTEAFF. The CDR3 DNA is TGTGCCAGCAGCTTTGTGGTGCAGACTGAAGCTTTCTTT.

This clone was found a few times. The CDR3 protein is CASSYSTTGFTEAFF. CDR3 bases: TGTGCCAGCAGTTACTCGACGACAGGGTTCACTGAAGCTTTCTTT. The V call is TRBV6-5, the J call TRBJ1-1; 7 bases align to TRBD1. CDR3 length: 15 residues. CDR1 and CDR2 from the germline V gene are MNHEY and SVGAGI. Unmatched junction bases numbered 5, after V lost 0 bases and J lost 4 bases.

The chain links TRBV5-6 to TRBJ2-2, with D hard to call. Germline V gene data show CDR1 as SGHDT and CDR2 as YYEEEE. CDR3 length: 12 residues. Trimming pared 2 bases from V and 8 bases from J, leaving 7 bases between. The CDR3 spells CASSLSIGELFF. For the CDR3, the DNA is TGTGCCAGCAGCTTATCTATTGGGGAGCTGTTTTTT. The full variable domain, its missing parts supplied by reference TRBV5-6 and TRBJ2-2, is DAGVTQSPTHLIKTRGQQVTLRCSPKSGHDTVSWYQQALGQGPQFIFQYYEEEERQRGNFPDRFSGHQFPNYSSELNVNALLLGDSALYLCASSLSIGELFFGEGSRLTVL.

For the CDR3, the DNA is TGTGCCAGCAGCCAAGGACTACAGGGGAACTATGGCTACACCTTC. Translating it yields CASSQGLQGNYGYTF. The gene calls are TRBV14 and TRBJ1-2; the match to TRBD1 covers 7 bases. Germline CDR1 is SGHDN and CDR2 is FVKESK. This CDR3 contains 15 residues. Trimming at V came to 1 base and at J to 2 bases, leaving 4 bases not matched to a gene.